Given below is one T cell receptor beta chain in context. This clone was picked up one time. Its antigen remains unidentified. No base quality values were provided; no much bigger clone lies one nucleotide off. The label giving this sample's treatment or condition can be read as: some 20 received Ad26.COV2.S at low or high dose, single or two shots; about 5 received placebo; per-sample allocation not given. Repertoires of vaccine and placebo recipients were sequenced from samples collected on day 63 after the first injection. Between 29 July and 7 August 2020, Cohort 1b enrolled some 25 adults aged 18-55 years at one site in Boston, USA. Ad26.COV2.S consisted of a replication-incompetent adenovirus type 26 vector by which a prefusion-stabilized SARS-CoV-2 spike protein from the original Wuhan strain was expressed. CDR1 LGHNT and CDR2 FRNRAP are derived from the germline V gene. Trimming removed 3 bases from V and 0 bases from J, leaving 21 bases between the germline ends. Measured from the cysteine to the phenylalanine, the CDR3 is 19 residues long. Only CDR3 DNA remains: 57 bases, in frame from the first base.

The immunoSEQ Assay was the method used to sequence TCRbeta CDR3 regions. After extraction, genomic DNA underwent amplification by bias-controlled multiplex PCR, followed by high-throughput sequencing. On the authors' methods: To quantify the absolute abundance of each unique TCRbeta CDR3 region, sequences were collapsed and filtered. Usable DNA was measured by amplifying reference genes present in all nucleated cells, and TCRbeta template counts were normalized to that usable DNA to estimate T cell fraction. Repertoire TCRs were annotated as SARS-CoV-2-specific when V gene, CDR3 amino acid sequence and J gene were exactly matched to a known reactive TCR set. The reference SARS-CoV-2 TCR set was obtained from MIRA and was filtered for enrichment in COVID-19-positive ImmuneCODE repertoires, whereby public or cross-reactive TCRs were removed. Using the MIRA antigens, annotated TCRs were further analysed by specific ORF or by position within an ORF. Depth was the summed frequency of annotated unique rearrangements, while breadth was defined as annotated unique rearrangements over total unique productive rearrangements. Group comparisons of TCR breadth used two-sided Wilcoxon rank-sum tests. TCRdb holds this immuneACCESS table with in-frame rearrangements only. Some clones are missing; in checked studies, unresolved V genes explain under half, and the rest has no known cause. The DNA gave D and trimming, while V, J and clone size come from that table. A total of hundreds of thousands of clones appear in this sample, roughly 90% of them only once. The top ten clonotypes cover approximately 1.5% of the sample.

These data belong to a study of Ad26.COV2.S vaccination and SARS-CoV-2 variants (TCRdb year 2021). Concerning the study at large: Vaccine-arm donors came from COV1001, a multicentre, randomized, double-blind, placebo-controlled phase I-IIa trial of Ad26.COV2.S in healthy adults. Trial participants were randomized into five groups of five, in which low-dose or high-dose Ad26.COV2.S was given once or twice, or placebo was given on both occasions. Investigators remained blinded to trial group allocation during experiments and outcome assessment. Ad26.COV2.S was given intramuscularly at 5x10^10 or 1x10^11 viral particles, as a single shot or as two shots 56 days apart. TCRbeta repertoire sequencing served as the tool for gauging how specific and how broad the SARS-CoV-2-reactive T cell receptors were following Ad26.COV2.S vaccination. The TCR-sequenced set comprised about 32 samples: 19 Ad26.COV2.S vaccine recipients, 5 placebo recipients and 8 SARS-CoV-2 convalescent individuals. The full study reports these points: Substantial breadth of spike-specific CD8+ and CD4+ T cell responses was reported after vaccination. According to the authors, total T cell responses may have been underestimated by the TCR breadth and depth analyses. Comparable non-spike TCR breadth was observed between vaccine and placebo recipients, consistent with only spike being contained in the vaccine. Compared with placebo recipients, Ad26.COV2.S recipients showed higher spike-specific TCR breadth (P = 0.0014). The study lacked the statistical power to compare responses across vaccine doses or regimens.

The sequencing used peripheral blood, collected in a trial of Ad26.COV2.S vaccine versus placebo. The chain is encoded by TRBV12-5 joined to TRBJ1-5; tentative D gene TRBD1, with 6 bases matching. This TCR came from a person aged 18-65 years who received the Ad26.COV2.S COVID-19 vaccine or a placebo. CDR3 loop: CASGFAFGQGPYSNQPQHF. The nucleotide sequence reads as follows: TGTGCTAGTGGTTTCGCTTTTGGGCAGGGGCCTTATAGCAATCAGCCCCAGCATTTT.